This T cell receptor (beta chain) was recorded in a study of PD-L1 blockade in urothelial cancer. Study at large: The patients had undergone anywhere from 0 to 3 prior chemotherapy regimens. Analysis of blood occurred 3 weeks (second dose) and 6 weeks after treatment start. Reported median T cell count for blood samples was 140,000 to 150,000.

Germline CDR1 is MDHEN and CDR2 is SYDVKM. The CDR3 extends over 15 amino acids. J was trimmed by 6 bases and V by 3 bases; bases with no gene match: 6. The time point here: pretreatment peripheral blood. Patient disease was locally advanced or metastatic urothelial carcinoma. Method: immunoSEQ multiplex PCR; TCRdb's copy keeps in-frame clones and lacks some. Altogether about 130,000 clones are present, roughly 83% being singletons, with the ten largest covering roughly 2.9%. This specimen was PBMCs, taken around atezolizumab (anti-PD-L1) treatment. The source of this sequence is a man aged 50-59 years with urothelial cancer. The V and J genes are TRBV28 and TRBJ2-7, with 12 bases lining up with TRBD2. CDR3 amino acids: CASSLRPLAGGEQYF. CDR3 bases: TGTGCCAGCAGTTTGAGGCCACTAGCGGGAGGCGAGCAGTACTTC.